The 8 T cell receptor beta chains reported below all come from one sample, sequenced in a study of blood T cell repertoires in COVID-19. Clones were sequenced by immunoSEQ multiplex PCR, and TCRdb holds only the in-frame ones, with some missing. The sample records about 170,000 clones, roughly 87% being singletons. The sequencing input was PBMCs or T cells enriched from blood (not recorded which). These receptors originate from a woman aged 45-65 years who had recovered from COVID-19.

This clone was detected only once. V gene TRBV5-1 combines with J gene TRBJ2-1; TRBD2 agrees at 10 bases. Germline CDR1 and CDR2: SGHRS and YFSETQ. V dropped 4 bases and J dropped 9; count of bases not matched to a gene: 10. This CDR3 comprises 15 residues. The chain's CDR3 is CASSPTLAGVGEQFF. CDR3 sequence (DNA): TGCGCCAGCAGCCCCACCCTAGCGGGAGTAGGTGAGCAGTTCTTC.

V gene TRBV27 combines with J gene TRBJ2-5, with 7 bases identical to TRBD1. Unmatched junction bases numbered 15, after V lost 6 bases and J lost 2 bases. The CDR3 totals 17 residues. The germline gives CDR1 MNHEY, CDR2 SMNVEV (reference sequence). This CDR3 reads CASSLYPPRGSQETQYF. CDR3 nucleotide sequence: TGTGCCAGCAGCCTTTATCCCCCCAGGGGGTCTCAAGAGACCCAGTACTTC.

The chain combines TRBV24-1 with TRBJ2-3, with 9 bases identical to TRBD2. The V and J ends lost 4 bases and 8 bases, in that order; junction bases with no gene match: 12. Germline V CDR1 and CDR2: KGHDR, SFDVKD. There are 16 residues in the CDR3. CDR3 sequence: CATSDQTSGGHLTQYF. The CDR3, as DNA: TGTGCCACCAGTGACCAGACTAGCGGAGGACATCTTACGCAGTATTTT.

This clone has just one count. The J gene is TRBJ2-2, the V gene TRBV9; a weak D match, TRBD2 (6 bases). The germline V gene encodes CDR1 SGDLS and CDR2 YYNGEE. Deletions cut 4 bases from V and 11 bases from J, with 12 bases between. The CDR3 loop spans 12 amino acids. This CDR3 is CASSSTSFELFF. As DNA, the CDR3 is TGTGCCAGCAGCTCTACTAGCTTCGAGCTGTTTTTT.

V gene TRBV5-4 combines with J gene TRBJ2-1; D is perhaps TRBD2 (6 bases). The CDR3 consists of 13 residues. Looked up from germline, CDR1 is SGHNT and CDR2 is YYREEE (reference sequence). With 0 bases removed from V and 7 bases from J, the gap between germline ends came to 8 bases. This CDR3 is CASSLEEGNEQFF. The DNA of the CDR3 is TGTGCCAGCAGCTTGGAGGAGGGAAATGAGCAGTTCTTC.

The rearrangement joins TRBV5-1 to TRBJ1-2; D perhaps matches TRBD1 (6 bases). CDR1 and CDR2 from the germline V gene are SGHRS and YFSETQ. V dropped 1 base and J dropped 7 bases, with 14 bases sitting between them. This CDR3 has 14 amino acids. The CDR3 nucleotides read TGCGCCAGCAGCTTGTGGACAGAGGCTTCTGGCTACACCTTC. This codes for CASSLWTEASGYTF.

The chain carries TRBV4-2 and TRBJ1-3, with D possibly being TRBD1 (5 bases). V was cut by 0 bases and J by 0 bases, with 12 bases left in between. Germline CDR1 reads LGHNA; CDR2 reads YNFKEQ. This CDR3 is 17 amino acids long. CDR3 sequence (DNA): TGTGCCAGCAGCCAAGATTACAGGCCGAACTCTGGAAACACCATATATTTT. Translated: CASSQDYRPNSGNTIYF.

For this clone: Mismatch with germline at one junction end may stem from a read error. The rearrangement joins TRBV15 to TRBJ1-2; D gene ambiguous. The germline V gene has CDR1 LNHNV and CDR2 YYDKDF (reference sequence). This CDR3 comprises 13 residues. This CDR3 reads CATSREQNYGYTF. The CDR3 bases are TGTGCCACCAGCAGAGAACAAAACTATGGCTATACCTTC.